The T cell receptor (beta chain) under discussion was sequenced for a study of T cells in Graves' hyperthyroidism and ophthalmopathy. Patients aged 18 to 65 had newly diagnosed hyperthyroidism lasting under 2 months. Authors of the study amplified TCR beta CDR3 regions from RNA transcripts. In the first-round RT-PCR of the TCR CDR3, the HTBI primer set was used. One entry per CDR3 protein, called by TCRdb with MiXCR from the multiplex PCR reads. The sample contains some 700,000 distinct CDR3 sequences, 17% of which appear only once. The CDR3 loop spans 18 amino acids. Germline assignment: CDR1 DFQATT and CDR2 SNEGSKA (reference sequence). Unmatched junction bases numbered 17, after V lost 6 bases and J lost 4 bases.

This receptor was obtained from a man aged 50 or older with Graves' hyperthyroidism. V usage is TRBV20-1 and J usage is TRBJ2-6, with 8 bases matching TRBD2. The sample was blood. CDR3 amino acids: CSAEPRTSLRVGANVLTF. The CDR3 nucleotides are TGCAGTGCCGAACCGAGGACTAGCCTCCGGGTCGGGGCCAACGTCCTGACTTTC.